These T cell receptor beta chains were read from a single sample in a study of OX40 agonist ivuxolimab in advanced cancers. Sequenced by immunoSEQ multiplex PCR; TCRdb stores in-frame clones only, minus some. The data show around 80,000 clones, about 88% seen once. The source material was CD4+ or CD8+ T cells sorted from blood, sampled in a trial of the OX40 agonist ivuxolimab. Receptor source: an adult with an advanced solid tumor such as melanoma, head and neck, liver or kidney cancer. Both conserved end residues are part of each CDR3.

TRBV14,TRBJ1-4,CASSRQALFNEKLFF
TRBV18,TRBJ2-7,CASSPGSVYEQYF
TRBV29-1,TRBJ2-1,CSVNLGLADNEQFF
TRBV13,TRBJ2-3,CASSSPGQGTDTQYF
TRBV7-2,TRBJ2-7,CASSPYERGPSYEQYF
TRBV20-1,TRBJ2-5,CSARVGETQYF
TRBV7-9,TRBJ2-4,CASSLKGDNIQYF
TRBV27,TRBJ1-5,CASSLSGAGSHQPQHF
TRBV18,TRBJ2-6,CASSLRGGPGANVLTF
TRBV6-6,TRBJ2-5,CASSRQGMEGTQYF
TRBV19,TRBJ2-7,CASSELAGAYEQYF
TRBV5-1,TRBJ2-7,CASSLGGSSYEQYF
TRBV30,TRBJ1-5,CAWSATNQPQHF
TRBV7-9,TRBJ2-7,CASSQDRDSSSEQYF
TRBV19,TRBJ1-5,CASSHSDSNQPQHF
TRBV4-3,TRBJ2-7,CASSQDLWTSSYEQYF
TRBV18,TRBJ1-1,CASSAGLNTEAFF
TRBV2,TRBJ2-1,CASSETGSYNEQFF
TRBV11-3,TRBJ1-2,CASSPRWGGNGYTF
TRBV27,TRBJ2-7,CASSYGPQRAYEQYF
TRBV7-7,TRBJ2-2,CASSPVTSGRIGGELFF
TRBV5-1,TRBJ1-5,CASSLDSKQPQHF
TRBV7-9,TRBJ1-1,CASSLVLGGTAFF
TRBV10-3,TRBJ1-6,CAISEEDSYNSPLHF
TRBV7-2,TRBJ2-7,CASSLWSGLGEQYF
TRBV27,TRBJ2-2,CASSFSRGGELFF
TRBV7-9,TRBJ1-5,CASSYGQGTNQPQHF
TRBV7-8,TRBJ1-2,CASSFGGGSVGYTF
TRBV7-9,TRBJ2-3,CASSFSSGRGTDTQYF